This paragraph covers one T cell receptor (beta chain) sequence. Its antigen is unknown. The data stem from a study of persistence of HIV-infected CD4 T cells. Overall study context: A median of 8 years of suppressive ART preceded sampling. Study-wide results and caveats: Proviral oligoclonality tracked with TCR oligoclonality within the same sorted cells.

Trimming shortened V by 0 bases and J by 4 bases, and 12 bases separated the two germline ends. Germline V gene sequence: CDR1 SGHVS, CDR2 FNYEAQ. The CDR3 consists of 16 residues. This nonspecific control used anti-CD3/anti-CD28 bead stimulation of CD4+ T cells. Responding CD4+ T cells were sorted by upregulation of both CD40 ligand and CD69. Plasma HIV-1 RNA stayed below 50 copies/mL for at least 4 years. Stimulated PBMCs had first been depleted of CD8+ T cells. The immunoSEQ assay was version 4, run in survey mode. Clones were read by immunoSEQ multiplex PCR, and TCRdb kept only the in-frame ones, dropping some. The sample yields around 39,000 clones, 89% seen once.

The sequence came from an adult man with HIV who was CMV-seropositive. The sequences come from CD4+ T cells sorted from PBMCs after approximately 19-hour stimulation, collected from a patient who received antiretroviral therapy. The chain combines TRBV7-6 with TRBJ2-2, with D tentatively TRBD2 (6 bases). Written as DNA, the CDR3 is TGTGCCAGCAGCTTAGCGGAGGGGACCCGCACCGGGGAGCTGTTTTTT. Its protein product is CASSLAEGTRTGELFF.